The 21 T cell receptor beta chains presented below share a single source sample, sequenced in a study of Ad26.COV2.S vaccination and SARS-CoV-2 variants. Assay: immunoSEQ multiplex PCR; the TCRdb copy retains only in-frame clones and omits some. The sample carries roughly 100,000 clones, 60% to 85% recorded once. The sequences come from peripheral blood, collected after recovery from COVID-19. The receptors here all came from a human donor who had recovered from COVID-19.

The V call is TRBV29-1, the J call TRBJ2-1; TRBD1 or TRBD2 may be the D gene (5 bases each). V was trimmed by 6 bases and J by 8 bases, leaving 17 bases between them. The CDR3 length is 13 residues. Looked up from germline, CDR1 is SQVTM and CDR2 is ANQGSEA. The CDR3 spells CSVGEDSFDEQFF. The CDR3 DNA reads as TGCAGCGTCGGGGAAGACAGTTTTGATGAGCAGTTCTTC.

The CDR3 sequence: CASSQDWVAEREQYF. CDR3 DNA sequence: TGTGCCAGCAGCCAAGATTGGGTAGCCGAGAGGGAGCAGTACTTC. This rearrangement joins TRBV4-2 to TRBJ2-7; D not resolved. Germline-derived CDR1 and CDR2 are LGHNA and YNFKEQ. The V end lost 0 bases, the J end lost 7 bases, and 16 bases lay between the germline ends. The CDR3 is 15 residues long.

The genes are TRBV27 and TRBJ2-7, with 8 bases matching TRBD1. Trimming removed 6 bases from V and 1 base from J; junction bases left unmatched: 8. This CDR3 spans 15 amino acids. Germline lookup yields CDR1 MNHEY and CDR2 SMNVEV (reference sequence). CDR3 sequence reads: CASRGLGTGSYEQYF. Written as DNA, the CDR3 is TGTGCCAGCAGAGGCCTCGGGACAGGTTCCTACGAGCAGTACTTC.

The chain couples TRBV19 to TRBJ1-3; D is unresolved. The V end was cut by 7 bases, the J end by 0 bases, with 7 bases between. This CDR3 has 13 amino acids. Germline CDR1 LNHDA, CDR2 SQIVND (reference sequence). The chain's CDR3 is CASTGFSGNTIYF. CDR3 sequence (DNA): TGTGCCAGTACGGGGTTCTCTGGAAACACCATATATTTT.

Turning to this clone: The same CDR3 can be traced to other DNA sequences in this sample. The genes are TRBV9 and TRBJ2-3, with no clear D. CDR1 is SGDLS, CDR2 YYNGEE, per germline. This CDR3 comprises 12 residues. The V and J ends lost 1 base and 0 bases respectively, with 0 bases between them. CDR3 in amino acids: CASSVSTDTQYF. The CDR3 nucleotides read TGTGCCAGCAGCGTAAGCACAGATACGCAGTATTTT. Looking up the rest from reference TRBV9 and TRBJ2-3 gives the full variable domain: DSGVTQTPKHLITATGQRVTLRCSPRSGDLSVYWYQQSLDQGLQFLIQYYNGEERAKGNILERFSAQQFPDLHSELNLSSLELGDSALYFCASSVSTDTQYFGPGTRLTVL.

The rearrangement uses TRBV28 and TRBJ2-1, with 8 positions matching TRBD2. V was pared by 2 bases and J by 5 bases, with 8 bases of the junction left unmatched. CDR1 and CDR2 from the germline V gene are MDHEN and SYDVKM. The CDR3 length is 16 residues. Written as DNA, the CDR3 is TGTGCCAGCAGTTTACGGGGGGGAGGTAAGGACAATGAGCAGTTCTTC. As protein: CASSLRGGGKDNEQFF.

The chain is built from TRBV7-6 and TRBJ1-6; D gene unclear. CDR3 length equals 15 residues. Trimming stripped 1 base from V and 0 bases from J, with 4 bases between. Germline V gives CDR1 SGHVS, CDR2 FNYEAQ. The CDR3 is CASSLDRSYNSPLHF. CDR3 nucleotides: TGTGCCAGCAGCTTAGATCGCTCCTATAATTCACCCCTCCACTTT.

The V call is TRBV6-5, the J call TRBJ1-6; 9 positions match TRBD1. The CDR3 spans 14 residues. Germline V gene sequence: CDR1 MNHEY, CDR2 SVGAGI. The V gene end was trimmed by 6 bases and the J gene end by 8 bases; junction bases not matched to a gene: 5. The CDR3 is CASSRDRVDSPLHF. CDR3 in DNA: TGTGCCAGCAGCCGGGACAGGGTCGATTCACCCCTCCACTTT.

The V and J genes are TRBV27 and TRBJ2-2; 8 bases match TRBD1. Germline V gene data show CDR1 as MNHEY and CDR2 as SMNVEV (reference sequence). This CDR3 is built from 17 residues. J gave up 2 bases and V 5 bases, and 10 bases lay outside the gene matches. CDR3 bases: TGTGCCAGCAGTCGGATGGGGGACAGGACTAACACCGGGGAGCTGTTTTTT. Its protein is CASSRMGDRTNTGELFF.

This chain joins TRBV6-5 and TRBJ1-2; possibly TRBD1 for D (5 bases). From germline, CDR1 is MNHEY and CDR2 SVGAGI. Trimming took 11 bases from V and 4 from J, leaving 17 bases between them. This CDR3 has 13 residues. The DNA of the CDR3 is TGTGCCGCCCGGCAGGGTACGAGCTATGGCTACACCTTC. The encoded protein is CAARQGTSYGYTF.

The CDR3 reads CASRGQGSNTGELFF. CDR3 DNA sequence: TGTGCCAGCAGAGGACAGGGATCGAACACCGGGGAGCTGTTTTTT. The gene calls are TRBV6-5 and TRBJ2-2, with TRBD1 matching 8 bases. V was clipped by 6 bases and J by 0 bases; unmatched bases: 3. The CDR3 has 15 residues. Looked up from germline, CDR1 is MNHEY and CDR2 is SVGAGI.

CDR3 DNA sequence: TGTGCCAGCAGCCCACTGGGGGGGGCCACAGATACGCAGTATTTT. Amino acid sequence: CASSPLGGATDTQYF. The chain is built from TRBV11-2 and TRBJ2-3, with D possibly matching TRBD2 (7 bases). CDR3 length equals 15 residues. V was shortened by 5 bases and J by 2 bases, with 14 bases between the two germline ends. Germline V CDR1 and CDR2: SGHAT, FQNNGV. Drawing the rest from reference TRBV11-2 and TRBJ2-3, the complete variable domain is EAGVAQSPRYKIIEKRQSVAFWCNPISGHATLYWYQQILGQGPKLLIQFQNNGVVDDSQLPKDRFSAERLKGVDSTLKIQPAKLEDSAVYLCASSPLGGATDTQYFGPGTRLTVL.

This chain uses TRBV9 with TRBJ2-1; either TRBD1 or TRBD2 may supply D (5 bases each). The germline gives CDR1 SGDLS, CDR2 YYNGEE. Trimming took 4 bases from V and 9 from J, leaving 11 bases between them. This CDR3 is 12 amino acids long. As DNA, the CDR3 is TGTGCCAGCAGCTACTCCGGGGCTGAGCAGTTCTTC. It yields the protein CASSYSGAEQFF.

The rearrangement joins TRBV6-2 or TRBV6-3 to TRBJ1-6; 9 bases fit TRBD1. The CDR3 has 17 residues. The V gene's germline CDR1 is MNHEY and CDR2 SVGEGT. J gave up 0 bases and V 4 bases, and 4 bases lay outside the gene matches. The CDR3 here is CASSSGTGSSYNSPLHF. CDR3 in DNA: TGTGCCAGCAGTTCCGGGACAGGGAGCTCCTATAATTCACCCCTCCACTTT.

The chain combines TRBV19 with TRBJ2-3; 7 bases match TRBD1. Trimming at V came to 2 bases and at J to 4 bases, leaving 0 bases not matched to a gene. Germline V gene lookup returns CDR1 LNHDA and CDR2 SQIVND (reference sequence). This CDR3 spans 13 amino acids. The CDR3 reads CASSIQGADTQYF. CDR3 DNA sequence: TGTGCCAGTAGTATACAGGGGGCAGATACGCAGTATTTT.

The chain is built from TRBV27 and TRBJ1-2; 7 nucleotides agree with TRBD1. This CDR3 contains 14 residues. Losses at the gene ends were 3 bases for V and 5 bases for J; bases not matched to a gene: 6. Germline V gene lookup returns CDR1 MNHEY and CDR2 SMNVEV (reference sequence). The CDR3 DNA follows: TGTGCCAGCAGTTTCAGAACAGGGGTATATGGCTACACCTTC. This sequence encodes CASSFRTGVYGYTF.

The gene calls are TRBV11-2 and TRBJ2-7; D gene unclear. With 3 bases removed from V and 7 bases from J, the gap between germline ends came to 16 bases. The CDR3 is 14 residues long. Per the germline V gene, CDR1 is SGHAT and CDR2 is FQNNGV. CDR3 in DNA: TGTGCCAGCAGCTTGGGTTCGGTGTTGGAAGAGCAGTACTTC. Translating it yields CASSLGSVLEEQYF.

This chain uses TRBV19 with TRBJ2-3; D uncertain. Germline CDR1 and CDR2: LNHDA and SQIVND (reference sequence). This CDR3 region has 13 residues. Trimming removed 0 bases from V and 10 bases from J, with 11 bases in between. The DNA of the CDR3 is TGTGCCAGTAGTATAGATAAGACGGGTGCGCAGTATTTT. This codes for CASSIDKTGAQYF.

V is TRBV30 and J is TRBJ2-1, with D tentatively TRBD1 (5 bases). CDR1 GTSNPN and CDR2 SVGIG come from the germline V gene (reference sequence). The CDR3 covers 13 residues. V was pared by 0 bases and J by 7 bases, with 10 bases between. The CDR3 here is CAWSVIRGNEQFF. The CDR3 DNA reads TGTGCCTGGAGTGTGATTAGGGGAAATGAGCAGTTCTTC.

This clone was seen a single time. The chain joins TRBV5-6 to TRBJ1-4; D is ambiguous. Germline V lookup: CDR1 SGHDT, CDR2 YYEEEE. The CDR3 has 14 residues. With 4 bases removed from V and 3 bases from J, the gap between germline ends came to 10 bases. The CDR3: CASSKGYPNEKLFF. The CDR3 DNA is TGTGCCAGCAGCAAAGGGTACCCTAATGAAAAACTGTTTTTT.

The rearrangement joins TRBV24-1 to TRBJ2-2; possibly TRBD1 for D (6 bases). Germline lookup yields CDR1 KGHDR and CDR2 SFDVKD. Trimming removed 4 bases at V and 4 bases at J, with 12 bases between. The CDR3 is made up of 15 amino acids. CDR3 sequence reads: CATSDPDRATGELFF. The CDR3 coding sequence is TGTGCCACCAGTGACCCGGACAGAGCCACCGGGGAGCTGTTTTTT.